A single T cell receptor (beta chain) is shown here with its context. The repertoire was sequenced with immunoSEQ multiplex PCR; TCRdb's copy has only in-frame clones and lacks some. The table shows about 36,000 clones, with over 85% occurring only once. The data were obtained in a study of control samples from healthy donors and cancer patients. Trimming took 6 bases from V and 5 from J, leaving 14 bases between them. Germline V lookup: CDR1 SQVTM, CDR2 ANQGSEA. The CDR3 is 12 residues long. The TCR was taken from a man aged 35 to 55 with colorectal cancer. The specimen sequenced was PBMCs. The chain carries TRBV29-1 and TRBJ2-7, with unresolved D. The CDR3 nucleotides read TGCAGCGTCGAGTTAGGTCGGCACGAGCAGTACTTC. It translates to CSVELGRHEQYF.